This is a list of T cell receptor beta chains from one sample in a study of shared clonotypes between healthy human individuals. The assay was immunoSEQ multiplex PCR, and TCRdb's table has in-frame clones only and misses some. This sample has 230,000 or so clones, with 65% found just once. Sequencing was carried out using memory CD4+ T cells sorted from blood. The source of these receptors is a man younger than 40 in good health. Both conserved end residues are part of each CDR3. D genes are given only for firm matches. Clone size appears in some rows only: once, few, many, or a class for an expanded clone.

j_gene: TRBJ2-1
v_gene: TRBV7-2
d_gene: .
abundance: .
CDR3aa: CASSLASQGSQFF
CDR3nt: TGTGCCAGCAGCTTAGCTTCACAGGGTTCGCAGTTCTTC

j_gene: TRBJ2-3
v_gene: TRBV5-1
d_gene: TRBD1
abundance: once
CDR3aa: CASSLRGLQGADTQYF
CDR3nt: TGCGCCAGCAGCTTGCGTGGATTGCAGGGGGCAGATACGCAGTATTTT

j_gene: TRBJ2-7
v_gene: TRBV10-3
d_gene: .
abundance: few
CDR3aa: CAISGLQGGEQYF
CDR3nt: TGTGCCATCAGTGGTCTACAGGGCGGCGAGCAGTACTTC

j_gene: TRBJ1-2
v_gene: TRBV21-1
d_gene: .
abundance: .
CDR3aa: CATHTRGLINYGYTF
CDR3nt: TGTGCCACCCATACTAGGGGGCTCATTAACTATGGCTACACCTTC

j_gene: TRBJ1-1
v_gene: TRBV28
d_gene: .
abundance: .
CDR3aa: CASSLSKSEAFF
CDR3nt: TGTGCCAGCAGTTTATCGAAGAGTGAAGCTTTCTTT

j_gene: TRBJ2-1
v_gene: TRBV5-4
d_gene: TRBD2
abundance: .
CDR3aa: CASSSTLAGGRNEQFF
CDR3nt: TGTGCCAGCAGCTCAACCCTAGCGGGAGGGCGCAATGAGCAGTTCTTC

j_gene: TRBJ1-5
v_gene: TRBV27
d_gene: .
abundance: few
CDR3aa: CASSPRQGGSSNQPQHF
CDR3nt: TGTGCCAGCAGTCCCCGGCAAGGGGGTAGCAGCAATCAGCCCCAGCATTTT

j_gene: TRBJ2-1
v_gene: TRBV6-6
d_gene: .
abundance: .
CDR3aa: CASTLGSYLGEQFF
CDR3nt: TGTGCCAGCACCCTAGGATCCTATCTCGGGGAGCAGTTCTTC

j_gene: TRBJ1-2
v_gene: TRBV30
d_gene: .
abundance: few
CDR3aa: CAWSFWIRNGYTF
CDR3nt: TGTGCCTGGAGTTTTTGGATTCGCAATGGCTACACCTTC

j_gene: TRBJ2-1
v_gene: TRBV28
d_gene: TRBD1
abundance: .
CDR3aa: CASESLDRGLYNEQFF
CDR3nt: TGTGCCAGCGAATCCCTAGACAGGGGGCTTTACAATGAGCAGTTCTTC

j_gene: TRBJ1-2
v_gene: TRBV10-1
d_gene: .
abundance: .
CDR3aa: CASSEEELGICYTF
CDR3nt: TGCGCCAGCAGTGAGGAGGAACTCGGAATATGCTACACCTTC

j_gene: TRBJ2-3
v_gene: TRBV10-1
d_gene: TRBD1
abundance: .
CDR3aa: CASSEFRQGIRNTQYF
CDR3nt: TGCGCCAGCAGTGAGTTCAGACAGGGTATAAGGAATACGCAGTATTTT

j_gene: TRBJ1-4
v_gene: TRBV5-5
d_gene: .
abundance: .
CDR3aa: CARGLTGEKLFF
CDR3nt: TGTGCCAGGGGCTTGACTGGTGAAAAACTGTTTTTT

j_gene: TRBJ2-1
v_gene: TRBV7-9
d_gene: .
abundance: .
CDR3aa: CASSLVAGTAGLF
CDR3nt: TGTGCCAGCAGCCTCGTTGCCGGGACCGCAGGGCTCTTC

j_gene: TRBJ2-1
v_gene: TRBV7-2
d_gene: .
abundance: .
CDR3aa: CASSRASGRHNEQFF
CDR3nt: TGTGCCAGCAGCAGAGCCTCGGGACGCCACAATGAGCAGTTCTTC

j_gene: TRBJ2-7
v_gene: TRBV29-1
d_gene: TRBD2
abundance: .
CDR3aa: CSVELAGGRGDEQYF
CDR3nt: TGCAGCGTTGAACTTGCTGGCGGGAGAGGCGACGAGCAGTACTTC

j_gene: TRBJ2-7
v_gene: TRBV7-6
d_gene: TRBD2
abundance: .
CDR3aa: CASSRLAGAWDEQYF
CDR3nt: TGTGCCAGCAGCAGACTAGCGGGAGCCTGGGACGAGCAGTACTTC

j_gene: TRBJ2-7
v_gene: TRBV7-9
d_gene: TRBD1
abundance: .
CDR3aa: CASSANRDRGREQYF
CDR3nt: TGTGCCAGCAGCGCAAACAGGGACAGGGGACGTGAGCAGTACTTC

j_gene: TRBJ2-3
v_gene: TRBV29-1
d_gene: .
abundance: few
CDR3aa: CSVEDGHF
CDR3nt: TGCAGCGTTGAAGATGGACATTTT

j_gene: TRBJ1-1
v_gene: TRBV30
d_gene: .
abundance: .
CDR3aa: CAWRGMGEAFF
CDR3nt: TGTGCCTGGCGGGGAATGGGTGAAGCTTTCTTT

j_gene: TRBJ1-2
v_gene: TRBV11-2
d_gene: .
abundance: .
CDR3aa: CASSSGGVRASYGYTF
CDR3nt: TGTGCCAGCAGCTCGGGGGGCGTTCGGGCCTCCTATGGCTACACCTTC

j_gene: TRBJ2-3
v_gene: TRBV6-6
d_gene: .
abundance: .
CDR3aa: CASRPLGGEEDTQYF
CDR3nt: TGTGCCAGCAGGCCATTAGGCGGCGAAGAAGATACGCAGTATTTT

j_gene: TRBJ1-5
v_gene: TRBV19
d_gene: .
abundance: .
CDR3aa: CASSMLRTGNQPQHF
CDR3nt: TGTGCCAGTAGTATGTTACGGACTGGCAATCAGCCCCAGCATTTT

j_gene: TRBJ2-3
v_gene: TRBV29-1
d_gene: TRBD2
abundance: .
CDR3aa: CSARLAGGRTQYF
CDR3nt: TGCAGCGCAAGACTAGCGGGAGGGCGTACGCAGTATTTT

j_gene: TRBJ2-1
v_gene: TRBV6-5
d_gene: .
abundance: few
CDR3aa: CASSPRNNEQFF
CDR3nt: TGTGCCAGCAGTCCCAGAAACAATGAGCAGTTCTTC

j_gene: TRBJ1-1
v_gene: TRBV5-1
d_gene: .
abundance: few
CDR3aa: CASSLGGMTATEAFF
CDR3nt: TGCGCCAGCAGCTTGGGGGGGATGACGGCCACTGAAGCTTTCTTT

j_gene: TRBJ2-7
v_gene: TRBV7-2
d_gene: .
abundance: .
CDR3aa: CASSSLRLSYEQYF
CDR3nt: TGTGCCAGCAGCTCCCTGAGACTGTCCTACGAGCAGTACTTC

j_gene: TRBJ2-1
v_gene: TRBV19
d_gene: TRBD1
abundance: .
CDR3aa: CASNPGGTGNIYEQFF
CDR3nt: TGTGCCAGTAACCCCGGGGGGACAGGGAATATCTATGAGCAGTTCTTC

j_gene: TRBJ2-1
v_gene: TRBV2
d_gene: .
abundance: .
CDR3aa: CASNTRLGNEQFF
CDR3nt: TGTGCCAGCAACACACGACTAGGGAATGAACAGTTCTTC

j_gene: TRBJ2-1
v_gene: TRBV5-1
d_gene: .
abundance: once
CDR3aa: CASSLSVGEQFF
CDR3nt: TGCGCCAGCAGCTTGTCAGTAGGTGAGCAGTTCTTC

j_gene: TRBJ2-3
v_gene: TRBV6-1
d_gene: TRBD2
abundance: .
CDR3aa: CASTPSGARTDTQYF
CDR3nt: TGTGCCAGCACCCCTAGCGGGGCTCGCACAGATACGCAGTATTTT

j_gene: TRBJ2-7
v_gene: TRBV10-3
d_gene: TRBD2
abundance: few
CDR3aa: CAIRTSGEGTYEQYF
CDR3nt: TGTGCCATAAGGACTAGCGGGGAAGGTACCTACGAGCAGTACTTC

j_gene: TRBJ2-4
v_gene: TRBV5-8
d_gene: .
abundance: few
CDR3aa: CASSLRPGAEAKNIQYF
CDR3nt: TGTGCCAGCAGCTTGCGACCAGGGGCGGAAGCCAAAAACATTCAGTACTTC

j_gene: TRBJ2-1
v_gene: TRBV18
d_gene: .
abundance: once
CDR3aa: CASSPRGRTYNEQFF
CDR3nt: TGTGCCAGCTCACCAAGGGGCAGGACCTACAATGAGCAGTTCTTC

j_gene: TRBJ2-1
v_gene: TRBV14
d_gene: TRBD2
abundance: many
CDR3aa: CASRRLAVKEEFF
CDR3nt: TGTGCCAGCAGGCGACTAGCGGTTAAAGAGGAGTTCTTC

j_gene: TRBJ2-7
v_gene: TRBV18
d_gene: .
abundance: few
CDR3aa: CASSPRSESYEQYF
CDR3nt: TGTGCCAGCTCACCACGAAGCGAATCCTACGAGCAGTACTTC

j_gene: TRBJ2-1
v_gene: TRBV5-1
d_gene: .
abundance: .
CDR3aa: CASSATHWNNEQFF
CDR3nt: TGCGCCAGCAGCGCGACCCACTGGAACAATGAGCAGTTCTTC

j_gene: TRBJ2-1
v_gene: TRBV11-2
d_gene: .
abundance: .
CDR3aa: CASSLVLSYNEQFF
CDR3nt: TGTGCCAGCAGCTTAGTACTCTCCTACAATGAGCAGTTCTTC

j_gene: TRBJ2-6
v_gene: TRBV18
d_gene: .
abundance: .
CDR3aa: CASSPRGRGANVLTF
CDR3nt: TGTGCCAGCTCACCACGGGGTAGAGGGGCCAACGTCCTGACTTTC

j_gene: TRBJ1-3
v_gene: TRBV18
d_gene: TRBD1
abundance: .
CDR3aa: CASSTLRQGPGNTIYF
CDR3nt: TGTGCCAGCTCAACCCTTCGACAGGGGCCTGGAAACACCATATATTTT

j_gene: TRBJ2-1
v_gene: TRBV4-3
d_gene: TRBD2
abundance: .
CDR3aa: CASSQSGGTAGVSYNEQFF
CDR3nt: TGCGCCAGCAGCCAAAGTGGTGGTACAGCGGGAGTCTCCTACAATGAGCAGTTCTTC

j_gene: TRBJ2-2
v_gene: TRBV25-1
d_gene: TRBD1
abundance: .
CDR3aa: CASSEDRGRRDTGELFF
CDR3nt: TGTGCCAGCAGTGAAGACAGGGGGCGGCGGGACACCGGGGAGCTGTTTTTT

j_gene: TRBJ2-3
v_gene: TRBV7-3
d_gene: .
abundance: .
CDR3aa: CASSLREGDTQYF
CDR3nt: TGTGCCAGCAGCTTAAGAGAGGGGGATACGCAGTATTTT

j_gene: TRBJ2-7
v_gene: TRBV6-5
d_gene: .
abundance: .
CDR3aa: CASSYQALDLTYEQYF
CDR3nt: TGTGCCAGCAGTTATCAGGCTTTAGACTTAACCTACGAGCAGTACTTC

j_gene: TRBJ2-1
v_gene: TRBV10-3
d_gene: .
abundance: .
CDR3aa: CAIRTSNEQFF
CDR3nt: TGTGCCATCAGAACTAGCAACGAGCAGTTCTTC

j_gene: TRBJ2-1
v_gene: TRBV7-2
d_gene: .
abundance: once
CDR3aa: CASSLGGKNNEQFF
CDR3nt: TGTGCCAGCAGCTTAGGCGGGAAGAATAATGAGCAGTTCTTC

j_gene: TRBJ2-5
v_gene: TRBV7-9
d_gene: .
abundance: .
CDR3aa: CASSLAGQGETQYF
CDR3nt: TGTGCCAGCAGCTTAGCAGGGCAGGGAGAGACCCAGTACTTC

j_gene: TRBJ2-2
v_gene: TRBV7-9
d_gene: TRBD1
abundance: .
CDR3aa: CASKTGDTGELFF
CDR3nt: TGTGCCAGCAAAACAGGGGACACCGGGGAGCTGTTTTTT

j_gene: TRBJ2-1
v_gene: TRBV19
d_gene: TRBD1
abundance: .
CDR3aa: CASSMGTGQNEQFF
CDR3nt: TGTGCCAGTAGTATGGGGACAGGGCAGAATGAGCAGTTCTTC

j_gene: TRBJ2-7
v_gene: TRBV5-6
d_gene: TRBD1
abundance: few
CDR3aa: CASSSGQGRHEQYF
CDR3nt: TGTGCCAGCAGCTCTGGACAGGGAAGGCACGAGCAGTACTTC

j_gene: TRBJ2-3
v_gene: TRBV6-5
d_gene: .
abundance: .
CDR3aa: CASRAGTDTQYF
CDR3nt: TGTGCCAGCAGGGCCGGCACAGATACGCAGTATTTT

j_gene: TRBJ2-5
v_gene: TRBV7-8
d_gene: .
abundance: .
CDR3aa: CASSLVSGQETQYF
CDR3nt: TGTGCCAGCAGCTTAGTTAGCGGCCAAGAGACCCAGTACTTC

j_gene: TRBJ2-7
v_gene: TRBV5-8
d_gene: TRBD2
abundance: .
CDR3aa: CASSLGRLADSYEQYF
CDR3nt: TGTGCCAGCAGCTTGGGTCGGCTAGCGGACTCCTACGAGCAGTACTTC

j_gene: TRBJ1-1
v_gene: TRBV5-1
d_gene: .
abundance: .
CDR3aa: CASSLMGNTEAFF
CDR3nt: TGCGCCAGCAGCCTAATGGGGAACACTGAAGCTTTCTTT

j_gene: TRBJ2-3
v_gene: TRBV9
d_gene: .
abundance: .
CDR3aa: CASSVTSLLTDTQYF
CDR3nt: TGTGCCAGCAGCGTGACTAGTTTACTCACAGATACGCAGTATTTT

j_gene: TRBJ1-2
v_gene: TRBV6-6
d_gene: .
abundance: few
CDR3aa: CASTPGGGGYGYTF
CDR3nt: TGTGCCAGCACCCCCGGGGGGGGCGGCTATGGCTACACCTTC

j_gene: TRBJ2-3
v_gene: TRBV5-1
d_gene: .
abundance: .
CDR3aa: CASSLQEMGADTQYF
CDR3nt: TGCGCCAGCAGCTTGCAGGAGATGGGGGCAGATACGCAGTATTTT